This TCR beta chain appears in the sequencing data of a study of blood T cell repertoires in COVID-19. Overall study context: Donors in the United States, Italy and Spain gave samples during acute or convalescent COVID-19. T cells, B-cell-depleted T cells, or PBMCs supplied cDNA or gDNA.

Per the original data handling: Estimates of nucleated cell counts were drawn from the amplification of reference gene primers. Profiling relied on immunoSEQ multiplex PCR, and the TCRdb table lists in-frame clones only, not all of them. D and trimming come from the DNA, and the V and J calls and clone size come from that table. This table has about 400,000 clones, roughly 90% appearing once. This TCR was recovered from a man aged 40-55 years with acute or convalescent COVID-19. Sequencing input: peripheral blood.

DNA of the CDR3: TGTGCCAGCAGCCAAGGCGCACAGGGTCCTGGAAACACCATATATTTT. Translated: CASSQGAQGPGNTIYF. The V gene is TRBV4-2, the J gene TRBJ1-3; tentative D call: TRBD1 (6 bases). The germline CDR1 and CDR2 sequences are LGHNA and YNFKEQ. The CDR3 covers 16 residues. Trimming cost V 1 base and J 2 bases, with 12 bases left between them.